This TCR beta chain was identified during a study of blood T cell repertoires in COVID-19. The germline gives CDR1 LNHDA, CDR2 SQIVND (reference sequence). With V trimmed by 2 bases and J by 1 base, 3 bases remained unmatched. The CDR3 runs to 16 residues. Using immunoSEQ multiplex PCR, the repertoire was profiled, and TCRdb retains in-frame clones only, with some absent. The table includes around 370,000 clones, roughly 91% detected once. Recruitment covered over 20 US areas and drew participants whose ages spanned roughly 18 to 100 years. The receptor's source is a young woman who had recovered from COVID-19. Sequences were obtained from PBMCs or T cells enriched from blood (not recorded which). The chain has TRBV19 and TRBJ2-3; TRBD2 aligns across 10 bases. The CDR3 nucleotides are TGTGCCAGTAGTATATCCCTAGCGGGAGGCACAGATACGCAGTATTTT. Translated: CASSISLAGGTDTQYF.